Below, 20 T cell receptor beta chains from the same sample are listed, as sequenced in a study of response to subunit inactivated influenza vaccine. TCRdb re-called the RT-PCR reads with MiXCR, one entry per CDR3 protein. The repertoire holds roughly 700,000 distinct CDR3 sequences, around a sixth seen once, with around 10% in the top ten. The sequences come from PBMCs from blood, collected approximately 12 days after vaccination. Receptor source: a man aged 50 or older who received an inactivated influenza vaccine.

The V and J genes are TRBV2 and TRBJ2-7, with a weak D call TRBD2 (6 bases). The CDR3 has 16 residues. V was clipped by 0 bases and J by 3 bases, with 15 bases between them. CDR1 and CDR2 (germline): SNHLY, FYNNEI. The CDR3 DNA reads TGTGCCAGCAGTGAAGCGCGGGGATCTTACAACTACGAGCAGTACTTC. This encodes CASSEARGSYNYEQYF.

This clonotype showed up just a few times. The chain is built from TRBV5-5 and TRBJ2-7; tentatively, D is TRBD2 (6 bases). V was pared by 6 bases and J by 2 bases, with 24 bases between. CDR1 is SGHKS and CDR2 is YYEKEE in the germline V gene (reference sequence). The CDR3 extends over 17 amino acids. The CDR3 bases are TGTGCCAGCACCAGGACACCCACTCGCGGCGGGACCTACGAGCAGTACTTC. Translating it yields CASTRTPTRGGTYEQYF.

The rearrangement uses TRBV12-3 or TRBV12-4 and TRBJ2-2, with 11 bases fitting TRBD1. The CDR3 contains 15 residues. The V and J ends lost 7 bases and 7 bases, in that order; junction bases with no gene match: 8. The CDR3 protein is CASNKGQGANGELFF. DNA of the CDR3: TGTGCCAGCAACAAAGGACAGGGGGCTAACGGGGAGCTGTTTTTT.

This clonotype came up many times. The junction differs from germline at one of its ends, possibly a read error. The CDR3 region is CASSLDRAETQYF. The CDR3 region has the DNA TGTGCCAGCAGCTTGGACAGGGCGGAGACCCAGTACTTC. The genes are TRBV5-1 and TRBJ2-5, with 8 positions matching TRBD1. The CDR3 loop spans 13 amino acids. Germline lookup yields CDR1 SGHRS and CDR2 YFSETQ.

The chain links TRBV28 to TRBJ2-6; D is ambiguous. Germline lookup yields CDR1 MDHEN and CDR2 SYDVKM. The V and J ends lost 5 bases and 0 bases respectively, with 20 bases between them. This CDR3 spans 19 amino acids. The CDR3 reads CASSPPAGLQFSGANVLTF. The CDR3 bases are TGTGCCAGCAGTCCGCCCGCAGGCCTACAATTCTCTGGGGCCAACGTCCTGACTTTC.

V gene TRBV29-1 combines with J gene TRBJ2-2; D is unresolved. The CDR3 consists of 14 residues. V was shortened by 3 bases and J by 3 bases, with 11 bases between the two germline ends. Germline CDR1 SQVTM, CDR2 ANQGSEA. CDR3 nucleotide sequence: TGCAGCGTTGAGTGGGCCGGTCACACCGGGGAGCTGTTTTTT. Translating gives CSVEWAGHTGELFF.

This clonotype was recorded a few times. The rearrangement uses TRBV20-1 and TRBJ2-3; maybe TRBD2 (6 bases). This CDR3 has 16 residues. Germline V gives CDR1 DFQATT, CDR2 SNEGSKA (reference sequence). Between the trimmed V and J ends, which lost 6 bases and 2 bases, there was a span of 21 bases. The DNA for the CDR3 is TGCAGTGCGGTTCACCTAGCGCGCCAGTTCACAGATACGCAGTATTTT. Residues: CSAVHLARQFTDTQYF.

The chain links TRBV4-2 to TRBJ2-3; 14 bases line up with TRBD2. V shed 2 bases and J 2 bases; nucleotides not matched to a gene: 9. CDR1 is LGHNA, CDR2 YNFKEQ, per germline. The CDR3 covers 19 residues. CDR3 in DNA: TGTGCCAGCAGCCAACCTCCGGGACTAGCGGGGGCCCCCACAGATACGCAGTATTTT. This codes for CASSQPPGLAGAPTDTQYF.

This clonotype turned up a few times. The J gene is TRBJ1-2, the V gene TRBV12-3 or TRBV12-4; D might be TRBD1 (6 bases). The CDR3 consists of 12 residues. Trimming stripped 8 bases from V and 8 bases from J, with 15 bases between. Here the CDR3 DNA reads TGTGCCAGCGGGGAGGGGGTAAGAGGCTACACCTTC. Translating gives CASGEGVRGYTF.

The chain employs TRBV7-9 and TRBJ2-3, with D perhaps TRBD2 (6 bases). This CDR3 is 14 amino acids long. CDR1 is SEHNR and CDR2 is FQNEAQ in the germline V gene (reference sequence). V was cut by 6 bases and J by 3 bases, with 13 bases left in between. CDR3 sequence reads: CASRSLGGTDTQYF. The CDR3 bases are TGTGCCAGCAGGTCGTTGGGGGGTACAGATACGCAGTATTTT.

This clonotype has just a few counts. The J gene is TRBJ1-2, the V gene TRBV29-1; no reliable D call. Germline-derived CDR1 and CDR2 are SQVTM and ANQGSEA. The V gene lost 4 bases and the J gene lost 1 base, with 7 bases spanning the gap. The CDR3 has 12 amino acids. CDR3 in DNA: TGCAGCGTTGCTAGGGATAACTATGGCTACACCTTC. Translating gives CSVARDNYGYTF. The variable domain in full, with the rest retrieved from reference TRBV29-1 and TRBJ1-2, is SAVISQKPSRDICQRGTSLTIQCQVDSQVTMMFWYRQQPGQSLTLIATANQGSEATYESGFVIDKFPISRPNLTFSTLTVSNMSPEDSSIYLCSVARDNYGYTFGSGTRLTVV.

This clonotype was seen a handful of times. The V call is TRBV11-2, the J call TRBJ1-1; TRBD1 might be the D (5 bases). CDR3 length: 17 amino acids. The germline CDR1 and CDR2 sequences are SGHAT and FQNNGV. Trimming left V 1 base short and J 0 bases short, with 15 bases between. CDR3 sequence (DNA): TGTGCCAGCAGCTTAGTCTTCGGAGGCAGGGTGAACACTGAAGCTTTCTTT. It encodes CASSLVFGGRVNTEAFF.

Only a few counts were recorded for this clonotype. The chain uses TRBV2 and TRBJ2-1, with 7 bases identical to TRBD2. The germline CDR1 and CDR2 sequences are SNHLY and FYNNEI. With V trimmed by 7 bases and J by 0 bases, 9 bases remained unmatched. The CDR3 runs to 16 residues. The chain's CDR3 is CASTGLAVTSYNEQFF. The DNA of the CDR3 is TGTGCCAGCACTGGGCTAGCGGTCACCTCCTACAATGAGCAGTTCTTC.

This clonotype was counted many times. The CDR3, as DNA: TGCAGTGCGGGTTCAGCGGGACGCTACAATGAGCAGTTCTTC. Protein sequence: CSAGSAGRYNEQFF. The chain combines TRBV20-1 with TRBJ2-1; 7 bases are a match to TRBD2. The V segment lost 6 bases and the J segment 3 bases; nucleotides outside the gene matches: 8. The CDR3 sequence is 14 residues long. CDR1 and CDR2 from the germline V gene are DFQATT and SNEGSKA (reference sequence).

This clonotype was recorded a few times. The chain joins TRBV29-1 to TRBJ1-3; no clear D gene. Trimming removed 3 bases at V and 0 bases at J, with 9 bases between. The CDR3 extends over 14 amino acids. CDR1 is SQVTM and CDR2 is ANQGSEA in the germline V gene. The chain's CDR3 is CSVEQAFSGNTIYF. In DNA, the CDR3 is TGCAGCGTTGAGCAGGCATTCTCTGGAAACACCATATATTTT.

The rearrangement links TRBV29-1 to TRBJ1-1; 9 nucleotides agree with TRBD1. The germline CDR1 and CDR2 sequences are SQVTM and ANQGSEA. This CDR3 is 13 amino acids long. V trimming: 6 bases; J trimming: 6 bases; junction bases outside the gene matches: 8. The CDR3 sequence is CSVTTGGGSEAFF. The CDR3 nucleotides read TGCAGCGTGACGACAGGGGGTGGATCTGAAGCTTTCTTT. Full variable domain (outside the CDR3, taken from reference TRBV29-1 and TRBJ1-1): SAVISQKPSRDICQRGTSLTIQCQVDSQVTMMFWYRQQPGQSLTLIATANQGSEATYESGFVIDKFPISRPNLTFSTLTVSNMSPEDSSIYLCSVTTGGGSEAFFGQGTRLTVV.

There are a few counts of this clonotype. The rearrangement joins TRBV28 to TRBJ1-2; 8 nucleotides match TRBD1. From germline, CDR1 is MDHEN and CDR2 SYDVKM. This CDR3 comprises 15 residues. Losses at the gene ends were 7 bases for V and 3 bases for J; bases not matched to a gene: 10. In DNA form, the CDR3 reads TGTGCCAGCACTTTCGGAGGACAGGGCCACTATGGCTACACCTTC. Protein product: CASTFGGQGHYGYTF.

CDR3 nucleotides: TGTGCCAGCAGTTCGGGGGGCTTCAATGAGCAGTTCTTC. Translating it yields CASSSGGFNEQFF. The chain employs TRBV28 and TRBJ2-1; a weak D match, TRBD2 (7 bases). Germline V gene sequence: CDR1 MDHEN, CDR2 SYDVKM. The CDR3 contains 13 residues. Between the trimmed V and J ends, which lost 4 bases and 6 bases, there was a span of 10 bases.

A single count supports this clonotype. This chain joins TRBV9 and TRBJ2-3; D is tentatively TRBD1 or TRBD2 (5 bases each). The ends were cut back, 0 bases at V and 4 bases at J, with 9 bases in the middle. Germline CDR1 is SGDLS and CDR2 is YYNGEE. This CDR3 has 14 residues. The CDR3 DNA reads TGTGCCAGCAGCGTAGGGGACGGCGCAGATACGCAGTATTTT. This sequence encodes CASSVGDGADTQYF.

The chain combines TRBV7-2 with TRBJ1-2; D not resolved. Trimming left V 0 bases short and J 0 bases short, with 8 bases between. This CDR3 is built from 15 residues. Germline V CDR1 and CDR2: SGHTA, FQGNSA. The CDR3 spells CASSLAGLANYGYTF. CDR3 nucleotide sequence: TGTGCCAGCAGCTTAGCCGGACTAGCTAACTATGGCTACACCTTC.